A selection of T cell receptor beta chains follows, all from one sample in a study of shared clonotypes between healthy human individuals. Data came from immunoSEQ multiplex PCR; TCRdb stores just in-frame clones and leaves some out. This table holds about 2.1 million clones, 90% to 95% found once. Sequences were obtained from naive CD8+ T cells from PBMCs. These receptors were taken from a man between 18 and 29 years old in good health. Some clones in this sample may be carry-over from other donors' samples. The CDR3 runs from the conserved cysteine through the conserved F or W. A D gene is named only where the DNA matches it firmly. Only part of the rows carry a size: once, few, many, or a class if the clone is expanded.

CDR3aa: CASSLTSWETQYF
CDR3nt: TGTGCCAGCAGTTTAACCTCCTGGGAGACCCAGTACTTC
d_gene: NA
abundance: NA
v_gene: TRBV27
j_gene: TRBJ2-5

CDR3aa: CASSLSGGRQPQHF
CDR3nt: TGTGCCAGCAGTTTATCAGGGGGACGTCAGCCCCAGCATTTT
d_gene: TRBD1
abundance: NA
v_gene: TRBV28
j_gene: TRBJ1-5

CDR3aa: CASSTTGVYNEQFF
CDR3nt: TGTGCCAGCAGTACGACAGGGGTCTACAATGAGCAGTTCTTC
d_gene: TRBD1
abundance: NA
v_gene: TRBV27
j_gene: TRBJ2-1

CDR3aa: CAWSGWQGMNTEAFF
CDR3nt: TGTGCCTGGAGTGGTTGGCAGGGGATGAACACTGAAGCTTTCTTT
d_gene: NA
abundance: NA
v_gene: TRBV30
j_gene: TRBJ1-1

CDR3aa: CASSPPGRDRGFLYEQYF
CDR3nt: TGCGCCAGCAGTCCCCCGGGCAGGGACAGGGGCTTCCTCTACGAGCAGTACTTC
d_gene: TRBD1
abundance: NA
v_gene: TRBV23-1
j_gene: TRBJ2-7

CDR3aa: CASSLASEQETQYF
CDR3nt: TGTGCCAGCAGCTTGGCCTCAGAACAAGAGACCCAGTACTTC
d_gene: NA
abundance: NA
v_gene: TRBV5-4
j_gene: TRBJ2-5

CDR3aa: CASSLSILKGTGANVLTF
CDR3nt: TGTGCCAGCAGTTTATCCATCTTGAAGGGTACTGGGGCCAACGTCCTGACTTTC
d_gene: NA
abundance: NA
v_gene: TRBV27
j_gene: TRBJ2-6

CDR3aa: CASSLRGGGEQYF
CDR3nt: TGTGCCAGCAGTTTAAGAGGGGGAGGGGAGCAGTACTTC
d_gene: NA
abundance: NA
v_gene: TRBV28
j_gene: TRBJ2-7

CDR3aa: CASRLLAGPTGELFF
CDR3nt: TGTGCAAGTCGCTTATTAGCAGGGCCCACCGGGGAGCTGTTTTTT
d_gene: NA
abundance: NA
v_gene: TRBV12-2
j_gene: TRBJ2-2

CDR3aa: CASSLQGRYNEQFF
CDR3nt: TGTGCCAGCTCCTTGCAGGGCCGATACAATGAGCAGTTCTTC
d_gene: NA
abundance: NA
v_gene: TRBV6-6
j_gene: TRBJ2-1

CDR3aa: CASRGGLASGNTIYF
CDR3nt: TGTGCCAGCAGGGGAGGGTTGGCCTCTGGAAACACCATATATTTT
d_gene: NA
abundance: NA
v_gene: TRBV9
j_gene: TRBJ1-3

CDR3aa: CASSTPGTGMREQYF
CDR3nt: TGCGCCAGCAGCACACCCGGTACAGGGATGAGGGAGCAGTACTTC
d_gene: NA
abundance: NA
v_gene: TRBV4-1
j_gene: TRBJ2-7

CDR3aa: CASSSQSRDPGNTIYF
CDR3nt: TGTGCCAGCAGTTCCCAGAGTAGGGACCCTGGAAACACCATATATTTT
d_gene: NA
abundance: once
v_gene: TRBV28
j_gene: TRBJ1-3